Presented here are 20 T cell receptor beta chains from one specimen sequenced in a study of blood T cell repertoires in COVID-19. Sequencing was performed with immunoSEQ multiplex PCR; in TCRdb, only in-frame clones are kept and a portion is missing. Here the sample spans 150,000 to 200,000 clones, less than 90% being singletons. The sequencing input was PBMCs or T cells enriched from blood (not recorded which). The receptors stem from a woman aged 45-59 years who had recovered from COVID-19.

J is TRBJ2-3 and V is TRBV7-9; 9 bases agree with TRBD2. Germline trimming cut 1 base from V and 5 bases from J; bases unmatched to any gene: 4. CDR3 length equals 15 residues. The germline V gene encodes CDR1 SEHNR and CDR2 FQNEAQ (reference sequence). CDR3 loop: CASSLVGTSQDTQYF. The CDR3 DNA reads as TGTGCCAGCAGCTTAGTGGGGACTAGCCAAGATACGCAGTATTTT. The variable domain in full, completed from reference TRBV7-9 and TRBJ2-3, reads DTGVSQNPRHKITKRGQNVTFRCDPISEHNRLYWYRQTLGQGPEFLTYFQNEAQLEKSRLLSDRFSAERPKGSFSTLEIQRTEQGDSAMYLCASSLVGTSQDTQYFGPGTRLTVL.

This clone came up once. The chain uses TRBV6-2 or TRBV6-3 and TRBJ1-5; D unclear. The V end was cut by 4 bases, the J end by 5 bases, with 6 bases between. This CDR3 has 12 residues. Germline V gene data show CDR1 as MNHEY and CDR2 as SVGEGT. CDR3 residues: CASSWRDQPQHF. CDR3 bases: TGTGCCAGCAGTTGGAGAGATCAGCCCCAGCATTTT.

This clone is termed medium-sized. This chain joins TRBV28 and TRBJ1-2, with TRBD1 identical over 7 bases. Germline V gene sequence: CDR1 MDHEN, CDR2 SYDVKM. This CDR3 is 13 amino acids long. With 5 bases clipped from V and 7 bases from J, the junction kept 7 bases outside the gene matches. The CDR3 loop reads CASSTANRGGYTF. For the CDR3, the DNA is TGTGCCAGCAGTACGGCTAACAGGGGTGGCTACACCTTC.

V is TRBV7-3 and J is TRBJ2-5, with TRBD2 matching 9 bases. Per the germline V gene, CDR1 is SGHTA and CDR2 is FQGTGA. CDR3 length: 15 amino acids. With V trimmed by 8 bases and J by 5 bases, 12 bases remained unmatched. CDR3 amino acids: CASGRGAGGDETQYF. For the CDR3, the DNA is TGTGCCAGCGGGCGTGGAGCGGGGGGTGACGAGACCCAGTACTTC.

The V and J genes are TRBV6-5 and TRBJ2-7, with 7 bases lining up with TRBD1. Germline V CDR1 and CDR2: MNHEY, SVGAGI. The CDR3 length is 15 residues. V shed 6 bases and J 4 bases; nucleotides not matched to a gene: 12. CDR3 in amino acids: CASSRFGTAIYEQYF. In DNA form, the CDR3 reads TGTGCCAGCAGCCGCTTCGGGACAGCCATTTACGAGCAGTACTTC.

V usage is TRBV19 and J usage is TRBJ2-5; no reliable D call. Between the trimmed V and J ends, which lost 2 bases and 5 bases, there was a span of 3 bases. There are 11 residues in the CDR3. The V gene's germline CDR1 is LNHDA and CDR2 SQIVND (reference sequence). The CDR3 loop reads CASSIHETQYF. As DNA, the CDR3 is TGTGCCAGTAGTATACATGAGACCCAGTACTTC.

Worth noting for this clone: Distinct nucleotide sequences in the sample also encode this CDR3. The chain couples TRBV29-1 to TRBJ2-2; 7 positions match TRBD1. Trimming took 6 bases from V and 0 from J; bases not matched to a gene: 1. There are 13 residues in the CDR3. Germline V gene data show CDR1 as SQVTM and CDR2 as ANQGSEA. CDR3 in amino acids: CSVGTANTGELFF. The CDR3 DNA sequence: TGCAGCGTCGGGACAGCGAACACCGGGGAGCTGTTTTTT.

The genes are TRBV7-8 and TRBJ2-5, with 10 bases fitting TRBD2. This CDR3 is built from 14 residues. J lost 4 bases, V lost 5 bases, and 4 bases had no gene match. Germline lookup yields CDR1 SGHVS and CDR2 FQNEAQ. Here the CDR3 DNA reads TGTGCCAGCAGCCCTATAGCGGGAGGAGAGACCCAGTACTTC. It yields the protein CASSPIAGGETQYF.

This chain joins TRBV3-1 (or the pseudogene TRBV3-2) and TRBJ2-2; D is ambiguous. This CDR3 has 15 amino acids. In germline, CDR1 is LGHDT, CDR2 YNNKEL (reference sequence). V was clipped by 1 base and J by 7 bases, with 13 bases between them. The CDR3 DNA sequence: TGTGCCAGCAGCCAAGGCACCCGAGGCAGCGGGGAGCTGTTTTTT. Protein: CASSQGTRGSGELFF.

This clone was recorded a few times. The rearrangement uses TRBV5-1 and TRBJ1-2; no reliable D call. Deletions cut 4 bases from V and 1 base from J, with 14 bases between. CDR1 SGHRS and CDR2 YFSETQ come from the germline V gene. The CDR3 contains 15 residues. CDR3 DNA: TGCGCCAGCAGCAAGGAACTGAGGGATAACTATGGCTACACCTTC. Protein sequence: CASSKELRDNYGYTF.

J is TRBJ2-6 and V is TRBV28; D gene ambiguous. V was trimmed by 0 bases and J by 0 bases, leaving 12 bases between them. The CDR3 extends over 18 amino acids. In germline, CDR1 is MDHEN, CDR2 SYDVKM. CDR3 sequence: CASSLWPAGSSGANVLTF. CDR3 DNA: TGTGCCAGCAGTTTATGGCCGGCAGGCTCCTCTGGGGCCAACGTCCTGACTTTC.

This chain links TRBV4-3 with TRBJ1-5; D is undetermined. Between the trimmed V and J ends, which lost 5 bases and 2 bases, there was a span of 13 bases. Germline values: CDR1 LGHNA, CDR2 YSLEER. CDR3 size: 15 residues. The CDR3 DNA follows: TGCGCCAGCAGCGCCCAACTATCGGGCAATCAGCCCCAGCATTTT. Protein: CASSAQLSGNQPQHF.

The chain employs TRBV24-1 and TRBJ2-1; perhaps TRBD2 as D (5 bases). Deletions cut 0 bases from V and 4 bases from J, with 15 bases between. From germline, CDR1 is KGHDR and CDR2 SFDVKD. CDR3 length: 17 residues. For the CDR3, the DNA is TGTGCCACCAGTGATTTGCGGGCGTCAAGAGGGTACAATGAGCAGTTCTTC. It translates to CATSDLRASRGYNEQFF.

J is TRBJ1-1 and V is TRBV7-3, with 7 bases matching TRBD1. V trimming: 5 bases; J trimming: 5 bases; junction bases outside the gene matches: 11. The CDR3 consists of 15 residues. CDR1 and CDR2 (germline): SGHTA, FQGTGA. Written as DNA, the CDR3 is TGTGCCAGCAGCACCCGGACAGGAGAAAAGACTGAAGCTTTCTTT. Its translation is CASSTRTGEKTEAFF.

CDR3 region: CASSGQGYEQYF. The CDR3 bases are TGTGCCAGCAGTGGACAGGGCTACGAGCAGTACTTC. V and J are TRBV6-2 or TRBV6-3 and TRBJ2-7; TRBD1 matches 8 bases. The germline V gene encodes CDR1 MNHEY and CDR2 SVGEGT. Unmatched junction bases numbered 0, after V lost 5 bases and J lost 3 bases. The CDR3 sequence is 12 residues long.

The genes are TRBV28 and TRBJ1-2; possible D gene TRBD1, 5 bases. Germline-derived CDR1 and CDR2 are MDHEN and SYDVKM. The CDR3 covers 12 residues. Trimming shortened V by 10 bases and J by 1 base, and 10 bases separated the two germline ends. CDR3 region: CATGGVNYGYTF. The CDR3, as DNA: TGTGCCACCGGGGGGGTTAACTATGGCTACACCTTC.

The chain carries TRBV27 and TRBJ2-6; D gene ambiguous. Trimming removed 7 bases from V and 0 bases from J, with 7 bases in between. CDR3 length: 14 amino acids. Germline CDR1 is MNHEY and CDR2 is SMNVEV (reference sequence). The CDR3 reads CASTPLSGANVLTF. The CDR3 DNA reads TGTGCCAGCACCCCCCTCTCTGGGGCCAACGTCCTGACTTTC. The full variable domain, rest sourced from reference TRBV27 and TRBJ2-6, is EAQVTQNPRYLITVTGKKLTVTCSQNMNHEYMSWYRQDPGLGLRQIYYSMNVEVTDKGDVPEGYKVSRKEKRNFPLILESPSPNQTSLYFCASTPLSGANVLTFGAGSRLTVL.

This clone showed up just a few times. The chain is built from TRBV28 and TRBJ1-1; 9 bases match TRBD1. The germline V gene encodes CDR1 MDHEN and CDR2 SYDVKM. Trimming at V came to 3 bases and at J to 13 bases, leaving 9 bases not matched to a gene. This CDR3 is 13 amino acids long. In DNA form, the CDR3 reads TGTGCCAGCAGTTTTTCGGGACAGGGATTCGGTTTCTTT. Its protein is CASSFSGQGFGFF.

V gene TRBV7-2 combines with J gene TRBJ1-2; 7 nucleotides line up with TRBD1. The V segment lost 0 bases and the J segment 6 bases; nucleotides outside the gene matches: 4. CDR3 size: 14 residues. Germline CDR1 and CDR2: SGHTA and FQGNSA. CDR3 coding DNA: TGTGCCAGCAGCTTAGCAGAGAGGGGGCATGGCTACACCTTC. Protein sequence: CASSLAERGHGYTF.

This sequence joins TRBV25-1 and TRBJ2-7; 7 nucleotides align to TRBD2. CDR1 is MGHDK and CDR2 is SYGVNS in the germline V gene. V lost 3 bases and J lost 2; bases outside the gene matches: 4. The CDR3 is 14 amino acids. In DNA form, the CDR3 reads TGTGCCAGCAGTGAGGGGGGGTTAACCTACGAGCAGTACTTC. It is translated as CASSEGGLTYEQYF.